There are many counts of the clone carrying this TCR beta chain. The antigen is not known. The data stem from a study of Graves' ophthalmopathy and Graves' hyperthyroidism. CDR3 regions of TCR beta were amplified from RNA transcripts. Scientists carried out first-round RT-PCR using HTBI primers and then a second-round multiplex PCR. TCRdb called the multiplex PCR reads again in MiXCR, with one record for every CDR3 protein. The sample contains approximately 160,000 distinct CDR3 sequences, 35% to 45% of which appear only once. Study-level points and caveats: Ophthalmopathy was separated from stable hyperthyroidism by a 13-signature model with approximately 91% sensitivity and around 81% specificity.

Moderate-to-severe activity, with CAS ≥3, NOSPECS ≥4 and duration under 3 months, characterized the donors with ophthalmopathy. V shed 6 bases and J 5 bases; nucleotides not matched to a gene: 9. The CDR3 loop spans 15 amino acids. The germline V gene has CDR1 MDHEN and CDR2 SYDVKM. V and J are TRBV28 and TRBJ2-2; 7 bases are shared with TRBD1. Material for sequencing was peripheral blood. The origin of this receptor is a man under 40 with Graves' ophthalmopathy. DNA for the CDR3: TGTGCCAGCAGGACCCCGAGACAGGGTACCGGGGAGCTGTTTTTT. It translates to CASRTPRQGTGELFF.